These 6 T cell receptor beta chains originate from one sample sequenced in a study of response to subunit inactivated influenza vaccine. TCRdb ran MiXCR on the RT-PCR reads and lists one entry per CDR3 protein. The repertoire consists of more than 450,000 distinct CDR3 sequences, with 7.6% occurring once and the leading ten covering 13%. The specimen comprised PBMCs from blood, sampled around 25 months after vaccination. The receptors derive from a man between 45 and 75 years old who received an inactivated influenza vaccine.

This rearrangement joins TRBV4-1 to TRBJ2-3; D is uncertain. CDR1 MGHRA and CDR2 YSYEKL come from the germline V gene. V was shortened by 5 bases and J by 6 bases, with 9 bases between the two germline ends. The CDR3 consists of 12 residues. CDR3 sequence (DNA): TGCGCCAGCAGCACGACTGCGGATACGCAGTATTTT. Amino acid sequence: CASSTTADTQYF.

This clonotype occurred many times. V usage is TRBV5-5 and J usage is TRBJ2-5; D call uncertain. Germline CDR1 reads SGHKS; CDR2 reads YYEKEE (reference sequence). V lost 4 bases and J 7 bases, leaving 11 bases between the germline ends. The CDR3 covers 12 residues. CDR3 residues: CASSASLRTQYF. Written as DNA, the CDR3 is TGTGCCAGCAGCGCATCGCTTAGGACCCAGTACTTC.

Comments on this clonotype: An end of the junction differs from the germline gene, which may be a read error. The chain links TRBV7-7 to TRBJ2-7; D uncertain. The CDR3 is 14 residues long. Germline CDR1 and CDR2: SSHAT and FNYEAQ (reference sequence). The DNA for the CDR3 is TGTGCTAGCAGCCCAATGCAACAAGGGTCGGAGCAGTACTTC. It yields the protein CASSPMQQGSEQYF.

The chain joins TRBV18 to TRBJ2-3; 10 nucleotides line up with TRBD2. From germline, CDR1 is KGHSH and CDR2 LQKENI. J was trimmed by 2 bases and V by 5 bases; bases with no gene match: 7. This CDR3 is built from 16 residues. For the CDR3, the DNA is TGTGCCAGCTCATTAACTAGCGGGACAGCCACAGATACGCAGTATTTT. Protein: CASSLTSGTATDTQYF.

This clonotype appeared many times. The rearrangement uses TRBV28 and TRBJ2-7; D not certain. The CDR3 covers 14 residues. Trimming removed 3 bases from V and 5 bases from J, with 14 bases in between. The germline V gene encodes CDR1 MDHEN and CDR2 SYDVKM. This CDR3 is CASSFKFDSDEQYF. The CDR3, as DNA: TGTGCCAGCAGTTTTAAGTTCGATTCCGACGAGCAGTACTTC.

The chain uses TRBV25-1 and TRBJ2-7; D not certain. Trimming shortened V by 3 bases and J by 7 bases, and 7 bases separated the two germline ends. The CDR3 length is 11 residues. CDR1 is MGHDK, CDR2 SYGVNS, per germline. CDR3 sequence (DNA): TGTGCCAGCAGTGATGGAAGGGAGCAGTACTTC. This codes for CASSDGREQYF.